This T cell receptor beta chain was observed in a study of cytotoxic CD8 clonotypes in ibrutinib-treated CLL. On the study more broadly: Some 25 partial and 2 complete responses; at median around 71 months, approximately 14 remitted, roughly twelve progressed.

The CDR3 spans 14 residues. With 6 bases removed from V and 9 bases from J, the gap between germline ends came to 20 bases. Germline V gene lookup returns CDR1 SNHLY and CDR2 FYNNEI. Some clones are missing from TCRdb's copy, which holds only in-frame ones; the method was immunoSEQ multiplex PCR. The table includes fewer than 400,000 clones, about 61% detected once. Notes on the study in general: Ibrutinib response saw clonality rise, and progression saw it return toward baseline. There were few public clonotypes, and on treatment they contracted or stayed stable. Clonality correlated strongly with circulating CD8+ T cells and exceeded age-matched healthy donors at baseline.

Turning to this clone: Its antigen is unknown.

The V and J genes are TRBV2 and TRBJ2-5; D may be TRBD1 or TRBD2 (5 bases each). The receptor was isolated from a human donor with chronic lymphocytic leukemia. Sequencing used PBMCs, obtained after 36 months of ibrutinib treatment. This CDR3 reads CASSPGTAAEAQYF. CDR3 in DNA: TGTGCCAGCAGCCCGGGGACGGCAGCGGAGGCCCAGTACTTC.